Included here is one T cell receptor (beta chain) sequence, with context. The data originate from a study of regulatory T cells in long-lasting Graves disease. V was pared by 3 bases and J by 6 bases, with 8 bases of the junction left unmatched. The CDR3 contains 15 residues. The germline V gene encodes CDR1 SGHNT and CDR2 YYREEE (reference sequence). The time point here: newly diagnosed GD, antithyroid drugs for less than 3 months. Preparation of the TCR library used RNA extracted from PBMCs. According to the study, TCR beta libraries were built with iRepertoire HTBI primers and CDR3-region Arm-PCR. A single record per CDR3 protein comes from TCRdb applying MiXCR to the multiplex PCR reads. The sample contains approximately 470,000 distinct CDR3 sequences, 15% to 20% of which appear only once. Separately, the same data were catalogued under a study of T cells in Graves' hyperthyroidism and ophthalmopathy.

This specimen consisted of peripheral blood mononuclear cells (PBMCs), obtained at new diagnosis, from a patient treated with antithyroid drugs. V and J are TRBV5-4 and TRBJ2-1; TRBD1 agrees at 8 bases. The receptor was isolated from a man in his forties with Graves disease. The CDR3: CASSSPGTGTNEQFF. As DNA, the CDR3 is TGTGCCAGCAGCTCCCCCGGGACAGGCACCAATGAGCAGTTCTTC.